These T cell receptor beta chains were read from a single sample in a study of blood T cell repertoires in COVID-19. Sequencing used immunoSEQ multiplex PCR; TCRdb keeps in-frame clones, though not all of them. The repertoire has 260,000 or so clones, approximately 86% of them found once; the top ten carry 2.6%. Sequenced sample: PBMCs or T cells enriched from blood (not recorded which). The receptors were sampled from a young woman with acute COVID-19. Each CDR3 is given with its conserved first and last residue. A D gene is named only where the DNA matches it firmly. Clone size is stated in some rows and not others, as once, few, many or a class when expanded.

d_gene	v_gene	j_gene	abundance	CDR3aa	CDR3nt
TRBD1	TRBV7-2	TRBJ1-2	NA	CASSLEYRGEGGYTF	TGTGCCAGCAGCTTAGAATACAGGGGGGAGGGTGGCTACACCTTC
NA	TRBV7-9	TRBJ1-5	NA	CASSLYSAGAQHF	TGTGCCAGCAGCTTATATTCGGCGGGGGCCCAGCATTTT
TRBD1	TRBV6-5	TRBJ1-4	NA	CASSYSAGGELFF	TGTGCCAGCAGTTACTCGGCAGGGGGCGAACTGTTTTTT
NA	TRBV5-1	TRBJ1-2	NA	CASSQGGETGGYTF	TGCGCCAGCAGCCAAGGCGGCGAAACGGGGGGCTACACCTTC
NA	TRBV19	TRBJ2-6	NA	CASTRQGGSGANVLTF	TGTGCCAGTACCCGACAGGGAGGCTCCGGGGCCAACGTCCTGACTTTC
TRBD1	TRBV27	TRBJ2-1	NA	CASSLRDSLPSYNEQFF	TGTGCCAGCAGTTTACGGGACAGCCTCCCTTCCTACAATGAGCAGTTCTTC
TRBD1	TRBV6-5	TRBJ1-1	NA	CASSSGQWGFTEAFF	TGTGCCAGCAGTTCGGGACAGTGGGGCTTTACTGAAGCTTTCTTT
NA	TRBV7-2	TRBJ1-6	NA	CASSLERASPLHF	TGTGCCAGCAGCTTAGAGAGGGCTTCACCCCTCCACTTT
NA	TRBV7-8	TRBJ2-5	NA	CASSPSGVRGETQYF	TGTGCCAGCAGCCCCTCGGGGGTGCGCGGGGAGACCCAGTACTTC
NA	TRBV3-1/TRBV3-2	TRBJ1-4	NA	CASSQAGQPVVKLFF	TGTGCCAGCAGCCAAGCCGGACAGCCCGTTGTTAAACTGTTTTTT
NA	TRBV19	TRBJ2-7	NA	CASSIEGNRPYEQYF	TGTGCCAGTAGTATAGAGGGGAACAGGCCCTACGAGCAGTACTTC
NA	TRBV6-5	TRBJ1-2	NA	CASFNANYGYTF	TGTGCCAGCTTCAATGCTAACTATGGCTACACCTTC
NA	TRBV27	TRBJ2-2	NA	CASSQTGEGGELFF	TGTGCCAGCAGCCAGACAGGGGAGGGCGGGGAGCTGTTTTTT
NA	TRBV15	TRBJ1-2	NA	CATSTDRLHYGYTF	TGTGCCACCAGCACCGACAGGCTGCACTATGGCTACACCTTC
TRBD2	TRBV5-8	TRBJ2-7	NA	CASSSSGASYEQYF	TGTGCCAGCAGTTCTAGCGGGGCCTCCTACGAGCAGTACTTC
TRBD2	TRBV18	TRBJ2-3	NA	CASSPIAGGADTQYF	TGTGCCAGCTCACCAATAGCGGGGGGGGCAGATACGCAGTATTTT
NA	TRBV11-2	TRBJ1-3	NA	CASSLLVSGNTIYF	TGTGCCAGCAGTCTGTTAGTCTCTGGAAACACCATATATTTT
TRBD2	TRBV24-1	TRBJ2-1	NA	CATSDSWGGRPGDSSYNEQFF	TGTGCCACCAGTGATTCTTGGGGGGGACGACCTGGTGATAGCTCCTACAATGAGCAGTTCTTC
NA	TRBV19	TRBJ1-2	NA	CASQLVPGLNYGYTF	TGTGCCAGTCAGCTGGTCCCAGGGTTAAACTATGGCTACACCTTC
NA	TRBV29-1	TRBJ1-2	few	CSVEDWEETNYGYTF	TGCAGCGTTGAAGATTGGGAGGAGACTAACTATGGCTACACCTTC
TRBD1	TRBV6-1	TRBJ1-5	NA	CASSVGTAFNNQPQHF	TGTGCCAGCAGTGTAGGGACAGCCTTCAATAATCAGCCCCAGCATTTT
NA	TRBV2	TRBJ1-1	few	CASSDEKNTEAFF	TGTGCCAGCAGTGACGAGAAGAACACTGAAGCTTTCTTT
TRBD1	TRBV15	TRBJ2-5	NA	CATSSDRGQETQYF	TGTGCCACCAGCAGTGACAGGGGGCAAGAGACCCAGTACTTC
NA	TRBV29-1	TRBJ2-7	NA	CSVGDFTGSYEQYF	TGCAGCGTCGGAGATTTTACAGGGAGCTACGAGCAGTACTTC
TRBD2	TRBV5-1	TRBJ2-5	once	CASSLEWLAGEDETQYF	TGCGCCAGCAGCTTGGAATGGCTAGCGGGGGAGGATGAGACCCAGTACTTC
TRBD1	TRBV6-5	TRBJ2-7	NA	CASSYGQGVLEQYF	TGTGCCAGCAGTTACGGACAGGGGGTTCTCGAGCAGTACTTC
NA	TRBV5-4	TRBJ2-7	NA	CASSLGKGVFEQYF	TGTGCCAGCAGCTTGGGTAAGGGGGTCTTCGAGCAGTACTTC
NA	TRBV27	TRBJ2-2	NA	CASSLAGLGGELFF	TGTGCCAGCAGTTTAGCAGGGCTGGGCGGGGAGCTGTTTTTT
NA	TRBV19	TRBJ2-7	NA	CASSTSGDRYEQYF	TGTGCCAGTAGTACCTCCGGAGACAGGTACGAGCAGTACTTC
NA	TRBV11-2	TRBJ2-7	NA	CASSPLADSVTYEQYF	TGTGCCAGCAGCCCCCTGGCGGACAGCGTCACCTACGAGCAGTACTTC
NA	TRBV11-2	TRBJ2-7	many	CASSLQQYEQYF	TGTGCCAGCAGCTTACAACAATACGAGCAGTACTTC
NA	TRBV27	TRBJ1-6	NA	CASSLSAGGSVALHF	TGTGCCAGCAGTTTAAGTGCAGGAGGGTCTGTGGCCCTCCACTTT
NA	TRBV5-6	TRBJ1-1	few	CASSLLHRTTWTEAFF	TGTGCCAGCAGCTTGTTGCACAGAACCACATGGACTGAAGCTTTCTTT
NA	TRBV7-8	TRBJ1-2	NA	CASSLGLRVKGYTF	TGTGCCAGCAGCTTAGGATTGAGGGTTAAAGGCTACACCTTC
NA	TRBV7-8	TRBJ1-1	NA	CASSLGGGTEAFF	TGTGCCAGCAGCTTGGGCGGGGGCACTGAAGCTTTCTTT
NA	TRBV13	TRBJ1-2	NA	CASSLKGSLSGHYGYTF	TGTGCCAGCAGCTTAAAGGGGTCTCTGTCAGGGCACTATGGCTACACCTTC